This section outlines one T cell receptor (beta chain) sequence together with its context. The antigen is undetermined. Germline lookup yields CDR1 MGHDK and CDR2 SYGVNS. The ends lost 3 bases at V and 8 bases at J; junction bases unmatched: 12. The CDR3 extends over 15 amino acids. This entry is derived from a study of T cell repertoires in cytomegalovirus infection. Background on the study: CMV infection and matching HLA type were both indicated by public TCR beta signatures.

General study results and limits: Within the response measured ex vivo, HLA-C-restricted CMV-specific TCR beta clonotypes were dominant. CMV carriers having the relevant HLA were flagged by cumulative public TCR beta family frequency.

TCRdb independently ran MiXCR on the reads; one entry per CDR3 protein. The table shows about 700,000 distinct CDR3 sequences, with roughly 30% occurring only once. The starting material was cultured PBMCs, obtained from culture after CMV antigen stimulation. The receptor comes from a human donor in good health (CMV status not recorded). Some clones in this sample may be carry-over from other donors' samples. The chain carries TRBV25-1 and TRBJ1-2; TRBD1 matches at 7 bases. The CDR3 DNA reads as TGTGCCAGCAGTGATACAGGGGCCGGGCTGGGAGGCTACACCTTC. This codes for CASSDTGAGLGGYTF.